The 25 T cell receptor beta chains below were found in one sample sequenced in a study of cytomegalovirus exposure and HLA in healthy donors. Amplification used 60 Vbeta primers and 13 Jbeta primers. The method was immunoSEQ multiplex PCR; TCRdb's version includes in-frame clones alone and lacks a portion of them. The table records 100,000 to 150,000 clones, more than 15% of them present only once. The source material was PBMCs. The receptor set was obtained from a female donor in good health and CMV-seropositive.

This clone was observed a few times. This rearrangement joins TRBV14 to TRBJ2-2; 8 bases align to TRBD2. Germline CDR1 and CDR2: SGHDN and FVKESK. The V and J ends lost 1 base and 10 bases, in that order; junction bases with no gene match: 5. The CDR3 runs 14 residues. CDR3 sequence reads: CASSQGAGELELFF. DNA for the CDR3: TGTGCCAGCAGCCAAGGAGCGGGAGAATTGGAGCTGTTTTTT.

This clone was observed a handful of times. The chain uses TRBV6-5 and TRBJ2-5; 13 nucleotides align to TRBD2. From germline, CDR1 is MNHEY and CDR2 SVGAGI. The junction had 6 bases not matched to a gene; V was cut back by 6 bases and J by 5 bases. The CDR3 loop spans 15 amino acids. In DNA, the CDR3 is TGTGCCAGCAGACTAGCGGGAGGGCCGGCGGAGACCCAGTACTTC. It translates to CASRLAGGPAETQYF.

J is TRBJ1-2 and V is TRBV6-5, with D possibly being TRBD1 (5 bases). The CDR3 is made up of 15 amino acids. V gave up 2 bases and J gave up 3 bases, with 13 bases separating them. Germline V gene sequence: CDR1 MNHEY, CDR2 SVGAGI. CDR3 region: CASSYAPGGYYGYTF. The CDR3 DNA reads as TGTGCCAGCAGTTACGCACCGGGGGGGTACTATGGCTACACCTTC.

This clone occurred a few times. The rearrangement joins TRBV6-5 to TRBJ1-2; 8 nucleotides agree with TRBD1. Germline assignment: CDR1 MNHEY and CDR2 SVGAGI. With V trimmed by 2 bases and J by 7 bases, 6 bases remained unmatched. The CDR3 loop spans 14 amino acids. The DNA of the CDR3 is TGTGCCAGCAGTTACCGTGGACAGGGCTTTGGCTACACCTTC. Its protein is CASSYRGQGFGYTF.

This clone has only a few counts. The chain is built from TRBV30 and TRBJ1-3; D is undetermined. Germline V gene data show CDR1 as GTSNPN and CDR2 as SVGIG (reference sequence). V gave up 7 bases and J gave up 0 bases, with 13 bases separating them. This CDR3 comprises 14 residues. The CDR3 is CAYIRGTSGNTIYF. The CDR3 bases are TGTGCCTACATTAGAGGAACCTCTGGAAACACCATATATTTT.

This clone came up a few times. V and J are TRBV5-4 and TRBJ2-5; 8 bases map to TRBD1. V trimming: 2 bases; J trimming: 2 bases; junction bases outside the gene matches: 2. This CDR3 is built from 14 residues. The germline V gene has CDR1 SGHNT and CDR2 YYREEE (reference sequence). The CDR3 coding sequence is TGTGCCAGCAGCTTAAGGGACAGGCAAGAGACCCAGTACTTC. This sequence encodes CASSLRDRQETQYF.

CDR3 region: CASSLARDQETQYF. The CDR3, as DNA: TGTGCCAGCAGCTTAGCCAGGGACCAAGAGACCCAGTACTTC. The V gene is TRBV7-9, the J gene TRBJ2-5; D is possibly TRBD1 (5 bases). V lost 0 bases to trimming and J lost 0 bases, with 5 bases between them. CDR3 length: 14 amino acids. CDR1 SEHNR and CDR2 FQNEAQ come from the germline V gene (reference sequence).

This clone was recorded a few times. The chain joins TRBV11-2 to TRBJ1-1, with 9 bases identical to TRBD1. The CDR3 is 14 amino acids. In germline, CDR1 is SGHAT, CDR2 FQNNGV. The J segment lost 4 bases and the V segment lost 3 bases, leaving 3 bases of the junction unmatched. This CDR3 is CASSFLDRGTEAFF. Here the CDR3 DNA reads TGTGCCAGCAGCTTTCTGGACAGGGGCACTGAAGCTTTCTTT.

The V call is TRBV30, the J call TRBJ1-1, with 8 bases fitting TRBD1. Germline V lookup: CDR1 GTSNPN, CDR2 SVGIG (reference sequence). CDR3 size: 12 residues. The trim removed 5 bases at V and 4 bases at J, leaving 3 bases unmatched. The CDR3 is CAWDRGTTEAFF. CDR3 sequence (DNA): TGTGCCTGGGACAGGGGTACCACTGAAGCTTTCTTT.

This clone occurred a few times. This chain uses TRBV30 with TRBJ1-2; 11 bases line up with TRBD1. V was clipped by 3 bases and J by 4 bases; unmatched bases: 4. The germline V gene has CDR1 GTSNPN and CDR2 SVGIG (reference sequence). The CDR3 totals 14 residues. CDR3 nucleotides: TGTGCCTGGAGGGGGACAGGGGGGGTCTATGGCTACACCTTC. It specifies CAWRGTGGVYGYTF.

The V and J genes are TRBV19 and TRBJ2-7; D may be TRBD1 (5 bases). Trimming stripped 5 bases from V and 1 base from J, with 12 bases between. The CDR3 sequence is 14 residues long. Germline CDR1 reads LNHDA; CDR2 reads SQIVND (reference sequence). The DNA of the CDR3 is TGTGCCAGTAGTGCTGACAGAAGGTCCTACGAGCAGTACTTC. Its protein product is CASSADRRSYEQYF.

The rearrangement joins TRBV7-9 to TRBJ2-2; the D gene is possibly TRBD2 (5 bases). The CDR3 runs 17 residues. With 3 bases removed from V and 0 bases from J, the gap between germline ends came to 14 bases. The germline gives CDR1 SEHNR, CDR2 FQNEAQ (reference sequence). The CDR3 DNA reads as TGTGCCAGCAGCTTTTCCCACGACTATTCGAACACCGGGGAGCTGTTTTTT. This codes for CASSFSHDYSNTGELFF. The whole variable domain, filled in from reference TRBV7-9 and TRBJ2-2, reads DTGVSQNPRHKITKRGQNVTFRCDPISEHNRLYWYRQTLGQGPEFLTYFQNEAQLEKSRLLSDRFSAERPKGSFSTLEIQRTEQGDSAMYLCASSFSHDYSNTGELFFGEGSRLTVL.

V is TRBV28 and J is TRBJ1-5; no clear D gene. CDR1 is MDHEN and CDR2 is SYDVKM in the germline V gene. CDR3 length: 13 residues. Trimming pared 7 bases from V and 4 bases from J, leaving 11 bases between. In DNA, the CDR3 is TGTGCCAGCACCATCGGAGGAAATCAGCCCCAGCATTTT. Amino acid sequence: CASTIGGNQPQHF.

This clone occurred a few times. V and J are TRBV4-2 and TRBJ1-6; D call uncertain. The CDR3 totals 14 residues. Germline V gene lookup returns CDR1 LGHNA and CDR2 YNFKEQ. The V and J ends lost 4 bases and 7 bases respectively, with 11 bases between them. CDR3 in DNA: TGTGCCAGCAGCCCTCCCGCGGAGAATTCACCCCTCCACTTT. It is translated as CASSPPAENSPLHF.

The chain recombines TRBV5-1 with TRBJ2-5; D may be TRBD1 (6 bases). Trimming stripped 0 bases from V and 4 bases from J, with 7 bases between. This CDR3 has 13 residues. From germline, CDR1 is SGHRS and CDR2 YFSETQ. This CDR3 reads CASSLGGLETQYF. As DNA, the CDR3 is TGCGCCAGCAGCTTGGGGGGGCTAGAGACCCAGTACTTC.

The chain combines TRBV7-9 with TRBJ2-7; 7 bases line up with TRBD1. The germline V gene encodes CDR1 SEHNR and CDR2 FQNEAQ (reference sequence). The length of the CDR3 is 15 residues. The ends lost 4 bases at V and 4 bases at J; junction bases unmatched: 10. CDR3 residues: CASSSRQGALYEQYF. The CDR3 DNA sequence: TGTGCCAGCAGCTCCAGACAGGGTGCGTTATACGAGCAGTACTTC. Using reference TRBV7-9 and TRBJ2-7 for the parts outside the CDR3, the full variable domain is DTGVSQNPRHKITKRGQNVTFRCDPISEHNRLYWYRQTLGQGPEFLTYFQNEAQLEKSRLLSDRFSAERPKGSFSTLEIQRTEQGDSAMYLCASSSRQGALYEQYFGPGTRLTVT.

CDR3 nucleotides: TGTGCCAGCAGTTACTCGTTTGGTCGACACTCCTACGAGCAGTACTTC. Translation gives CASSYSFGRHSYEQYF. The J gene is TRBJ2-7, the V gene TRBV6-5; D is undetermined. The CDR3 has 16 residues. V lost 0 bases and J 0 bases, leaving 12 bases between the germline ends. CDR1 MNHEY and CDR2 SVGAGI come from the germline V gene.

The chain joins TRBV4-2 to TRBJ2-3; TRBD2 agrees at 12 bases. Germline CDR1 and CDR2: LGHNA and YNFKEQ. Losses at the gene ends were 1 base for V and 4 bases for J; bases not matched to a gene: 9. The length of the CDR3 is 18 residues. CDR3 loop: CASSQAPILAGGADTQYF. The CDR3, as DNA: TGTGCCAGCAGCCAAGCCCCGATACTAGCGGGAGGCGCAGATACGCAGTATTTT.

This clone has only a few counts. The chain uses TRBV5-1 and TRBJ2-7, with 9 bases identical to TRBD1. V shed 2 bases, J shed 6 bases, and the junction held 6 bases outside the gene matches. The CDR3 totals 14 residues. The germline CDR1 and CDR2 sequences are SGHRS and YFSETQ. As DNA, the CDR3 is TGCGCCAGCAGCTTATTGGGACAGGGCGGCGAGCAGTACTTC. This encodes CASSLLGQGGEQYF. The full variable domain, completed using reference TRBV5-1 and TRBJ2-7, is KAGVTQTPRYLIKTRGQQVTLSCSPISGHRSVSWYQQTPGQGLQFLFEYFSETQRNKGNFPGRFSGRQFSNSRSEMNVSTLELGDSALYLCASSLLGQGGEQYFGPGTRLTVT.

V is TRBV7-9 and J is TRBJ2-2; possibly TRBD2 for D (6 bases). The CDR3 sequence is 16 residues long. The germline V gene has CDR1 SEHNR and CDR2 FQNEAQ (reference sequence). Trimming pared 4 bases from V and 5 bases from J, leaving 17 bases between. The CDR3 region has the DNA TGTGCCAGCAGCTGGACGTCCGGGACTTTAACCGGGGAGCTGTTTTTT. It encodes CASSWTSGTLTGELFF. Based on the CDR3 plus reference TRBV7-9 and TRBJ2-2, the full variable domain is DTGVSQNPRHKITKRGQNVTFRCDPISEHNRLYWYRQTLGQGPEFLTYFQNEAQLEKSRLLSDRFSAERPKGSFSTLEIQRTEQGDSAMYLCASSWTSGTLTGELFFGEGSRLTVL.

The chain uses TRBV25-1 and TRBJ2-1, with 7 bases aligning to TRBD2. This CDR3 comprises 15 residues. The germline gives CDR1 MGHDK, CDR2 SYGVNS. Trimming at V came to 2 bases and at J to 4 bases, leaving 5 bases not matched to a gene. This CDR3 reads CASSEVPSGYNEQFF. For the CDR3, the DNA is TGTGCCAGCAGTGAAGTCCCTAGCGGATACAATGAGCAGTTCTTC. Looking up the rest from reference TRBV25-1 and TRBJ2-1 gives the full variable domain: EADIYQTPRYLVIGTGKKITLECSQTMGHDKMYWYQQDPGMELHLIHYSYGVNSTEKGDLSSESTVSRIRTEHFPLTLESARPSHTSQYLCASSEVPSGYNEQFFGPGTRLTVL.

V and J are TRBV27 and TRBJ2-7, with TRBD1 identical over 9 bases. There are 14 residues in the CDR3. Germline-derived CDR1 and CDR2 are MNHEY and SMNVEV (reference sequence). In nucleotides, the CDR3 is TGTGTCACCAAGAGGACAGGGGATTACTACGAGCAGTACTTC. As protein: CVTKRTGDYYEQYF.

The V gene is TRBV2, the J gene TRBJ2-2; D ambiguous. Trimming took off 9 bases at V and 6 bases at J, with 11 bases between the two ends. The CDR3 consists of 12 residues. Germline V CDR1 and CDR2: SNHLY, FYNNEI. The CDR3, as DNA: TGTGCCAGTAGCCTGATGTCCGGGGAGCTGTTTTTT. This gives the protein CASSLMSGELFF.

This clone was seen a few times. V gene TRBV10-3 combines with J gene TRBJ1-3; D gene ambiguous. This CDR3 contains 16 residues. Germline CDR1 and CDR2: ENHRY and SYGVKD. Deletions cut 8 bases from V and 0 bases from J, with 17 bases between. CDR3 sequence reads: CAIGVGRGGSGNTIYF. The CDR3 DNA is TGTGCCATCGGAGTCGGTCGGGGTGGCTCTGGAAACACCATATATTTT.

V and J are TRBV18 and TRBJ2-7, with 9 bases aligning to TRBD1. This CDR3 is 16 amino acids long. The germline V gene has CDR1 KGHSH and CDR2 LQKENI. The J segment lost 2 bases and the V segment lost 1 base, leaving 6 bases of the junction unmatched. CDR3 amino acids: CASSPRRTGVTYEQYF. The DNA of the CDR3 is TGTGCCAGCTCACCACGGCGGACAGGGGTTACCTACGAGCAGTACTTC. The entire variable domain, with the rest obtained from reference TRBV18 and TRBJ2-7, is as follows: NAGVMQNPRHLVRRRGQEARLRCSPMKGHSHVYWYRQLPEEGLKFMVYLQKENIIDESGMPKERFSAEFPKEGPSILRIQQVVRGDSAAYFCASSPRRTGVTYEQYFGPGTRLTVT.